A selection of T cell receptor beta chains follows, all from one sample in a study of T cell repertoires in aging, cancer and after chemotherapy. MiXCR, applied by TCRdb to the multiplex PCR reads, yields one record per CDR3 protein. The sample contains about 8,700 distinct CDR3 sequences, nearly 55% of which appear only once. Sequencing was done on a sample of blood. The receptors originated from a human donor in good health. Both conserved end residues are part of each CDR3. Each record gives: V gene, D gene, J gene, clone size, CDR3 DNA, CDR3 protein. D genes are given only for firm matches. Clone size appears in some rows only: once, few, many, or a class for an expanded clone.

v_gene: TRBV29-1; d_gene: TRBD2; j_gene: TRBJ2-1; abundance: -; CDR3nt: TGCAGCGTTGATAGCGGGACCAATGAGCAGTTCTTC; CDR3aa: CSVDSGTNEQFF
v_gene: TRBV30; d_gene: -; j_gene: TRBJ2-3; abundance: few; CDR3nt: TGTGCCTGGAGTGTACTGAGTCGAGCGGATACGCAGTATTTT; CDR3aa: CAWSVLSRADTQYF
v_gene: TRBV30; d_gene: -; j_gene: TRBJ1-5; abundance: few; CDR3nt: TGTGCCTGGAGTGTAGGCGGGATGGCCCACTATTTT; CDR3aa: CAWSVGGMAHYF
v_gene: TRBV19; d_gene: -; j_gene: TRBJ1-3; abundance: -; CDR3nt: TGTGCCAGTAGCCTTCGTTCCTTCAGGGACTCTGGAAACACCATATATTTT; CDR3aa: CASSLRSFRDSGNTIYF
v_gene: TRBV12-3/TRBV12-4; d_gene: -; j_gene: TRBJ1-2; abundance: few; CDR3nt: TGTGCCAGCAGTTTTCAGGAGAACTATGGCTACACCTTC; CDR3aa: CASSFQENYGYTF
v_gene: TRBV30; d_gene: -; j_gene: TRBJ1-4; abundance: -; CDR3nt: TGTGCCTGGAGTACCCCAGGAGTCGATGAAAAACTGTTTTTT; CDR3aa: CAWSTPGVDEKLFF
v_gene: TRBV12-3/TRBV12-4; d_gene: TRBD1; j_gene: TRBJ2-2; abundance: -; CDR3nt: TGTGCCAGCAGTTCACACATTGGGACAGGGACCGGGGAGCTGTTTTTT; CDR3aa: CASSSHIGTGTGELFF
v_gene: TRBV15; d_gene: -; j_gene: TRBJ1-6; abundance: few; CDR3nt: TGTGCCACCAGCAGAGGACAGAGGGGTGATAATTCACCCCTCCACTTT; CDR3aa: CATSRGQRGDNSPLHF
v_gene: TRBV6-5; d_gene: -; j_gene: TRBJ2-7; abundance: -; CDR3nt: TGTGCCAGCAGTTACAGGCCGGACCCAACCCACGAGCAGTACTTC; CDR3aa: CASSYRPDPTHEQYF
v_gene: TRBV24-1; d_gene: TRBD1; j_gene: TRBJ2-3; abundance: -; CDR3nt: TGTGCCACCAGTTCCAGGGGGTATACAGATACGCAGTATTTT; CDR3aa: CATSSRGYTDTQYF
v_gene: TRBV18; d_gene: TRBD1; j_gene: TRBJ2-2; abundance: -; CDR3nt: TGTGCCAGCTCACCTCCAGGGGGCGAGGAGCTGTTTTTT; CDR3aa: CASSPPGGEELFF
v_gene: TRBV6-1; d_gene: -; j_gene: TRBJ2-3; abundance: -; CDR3nt: TGTGCCAGCTCCAGGGGGGACACCCGAGGTACGCAGTATTTT; CDR3aa: CASSRGDTRGTQYF
v_gene: TRBV4-2; d_gene: -; j_gene: TRBJ2-1; abundance: -; CDR3nt: TGTGCCAGCAGCCAAGTTGTGGGATCTGACAATGAGCAGTTCTTC; CDR3aa: CASSQVVGSDNEQFF
v_gene: TRBV30; d_gene: -; j_gene: TRBJ2-5; abundance: -; CDR3nt: TGTGCCGGAGGGGAGATGACCCAGTACTTC; CDR3aa: CAGGEMTQYF
v_gene: TRBV6-2/TRBV6-3; d_gene: TRBD1; j_gene: TRBJ1-1; abundance: -; CDR3nt: TGTGCCAGCAGTTTTACAGGGGCGGTTGAGGCTTTCTTT; CDR3aa: CASSFTGAVEAFF
v_gene: TRBV10-3; d_gene: -; j_gene: TRBJ1-1; abundance: -; CDR3nt: TGTGCCATCAGTGACCCGGACAGCGCTTTTGAAGCTTTCTTT; CDR3aa: CAISDPDSAFEAFF
v_gene: TRBV15; d_gene: -; j_gene: TRBJ1-1; abundance: -; CDR3nt: TGTGCCACCAGCAGAGATACTACGGCCACTGAAGCTTTCTTT; CDR3aa: CATSRDTTATEAFF
v_gene: TRBV29-1; d_gene: -; j_gene: TRBJ2-5; abundance: few; CDR3nt: TGCAGCGTCGTAACTAGTTACTGGGAGACCCAGTACTTC; CDR3aa: CSVVTSYWETQYF
v_gene: TRBV19; d_gene: -; j_gene: TRBJ1-4; abundance: -; CDR3nt: TGTGCCAGTAGTAAGGGGTGGGCTGAAAAACTGTTTTTT; CDR3aa: CASSKGWAEKLFF
v_gene: TRBV6-1; d_gene: -; j_gene: TRBJ2-7; abundance: -; CDR3nt: TGTGCCAGCAGTGAAGGGGGGCAGGGCCCTGGCGAGCAGTACTTC; CDR3aa: CASSEGGQGPGEQYF
v_gene: TRBV4-2; d_gene: -; j_gene: TRBJ2-6; abundance: few; CDR3nt: TGTGCCAGCAGCCCTCTGAGCTCTGGGGCCAACGTCCTGACTTTC; CDR3aa: CASSPLSSGANVLTF
v_gene: TRBV27; d_gene: -; j_gene: TRBJ2-7; abundance: -; CDR3nt: TGTGCCAGCAGTCAAAACGGAGTAGGGAGCGAGCAGTACTTC; CDR3aa: CASSQNGVGSEQYF
v_gene: TRBV6-1; d_gene: TRBD1; j_gene: TRBJ2-2; abundance: -; CDR3nt: TGTGCCAGCAGTAGACAGGGGAGTGTCACCGGGGAGCTGTTTTTT; CDR3aa: CASSRQGSVTGELFF
v_gene: TRBV6-4; d_gene: -; j_gene: TRBJ1-6; abundance: -; CDR3nt: TGTGCCAGCGGTTCGCGCTCCTATAATTCACCCCTCCACTTT; CDR3aa: CASGSRSYNSPLHF
v_gene: TRBV4-2; d_gene: -; j_gene: TRBJ1-2; abundance: -; CDR3nt: TGTGCCAGCAGCCAAGATGGGGGGGTCACGGACTATGGCTACACCTTC; CDR3aa: CASSQDGGVTDYGYTF
v_gene: TRBV19; d_gene: -; j_gene: TRBJ1-1; abundance: -; CDR3nt: TGTGCCAGTAATCCAAGTGGCACGAACACTGAAGCTTTCTTT; CDR3aa: CASNPSGTNTEAFF
v_gene: TRBV19; d_gene: TRBD2; j_gene: TRBJ2-7; abundance: -; CDR3nt: TGTGCCAGTAGTACGAAGGGGACTAGTAACTTCGAGCAGTACTTC; CDR3aa: CASSTKGTSNFEQYF
v_gene: TRBV29-1; d_gene: -; j_gene: TRBJ2-2; abundance: -; CDR3nt: TGCAGCGTCGCCAAGAATCAGGGCACCGGGGAGCTGTTTTTT; CDR3aa: CSVAKNQGTGELFF
v_gene: TRBV19; d_gene: TRBD1; j_gene: TRBJ2-7; abundance: -; CDR3nt: TGTGCCAGTAGTAACCTTCCGGGACAGGGGTCCGAGCAGTACTTC; CDR3aa: CASSNLPGQGSEQYF
v_gene: TRBV6-5; d_gene: -; j_gene: TRBJ2-2; abundance: -; CDR3nt: TGTGCCAGCACCGACGGGGCAGCGGGACAGACCGGGGAGCTGTTTTTT; CDR3aa: CASTDGAAGQTGELFF
v_gene: TRBV27; d_gene: TRBD1; j_gene: TRBJ1-2; abundance: -; CDR3nt: TGTGCCAGCAGTTTATCCGGACAGGTTGGCGGTGGCTACACCTTC; CDR3aa: CASSLSGQVGGGYTF
v_gene: TRBV12-3/TRBV12-4; d_gene: TRBD1; j_gene: TRBJ2-2; abundance: few; CDR3nt: TGTGCCAGCAGTCCCAGGACAGGGATCACCGGGGAGCTGTTTTTT; CDR3aa: CASSPRTGITGELFF
v_gene: TRBV29-1; d_gene: -; j_gene: TRBJ2-7; abundance: -; CDR3nt: TGCAGCGTTGTGCCCGGGCAGGGGGGCACCTACGAGGAGTACTTC; CDR3aa: CSVVPGQGGTYEEYF
v_gene: TRBV6-1; d_gene: -; j_gene: TRBJ2-3; abundance: -; CDR3nt: TGTGCCAGCACGCGCACGACCACACGGTATTTT; CDR3aa: CASTRTTTRYF
v_gene: TRBV5-4; d_gene: -; j_gene: TRBJ2-7; abundance: -; CDR3nt: TGTGCCAGCAGCCCCAGGGGGGACGAGCAGTACTTC; CDR3aa: CASSPRGDEQYF
v_gene: TRBV11-1; d_gene: TRBD2; j_gene: TRBJ2-3; abundance: few; CDR3nt: TGTGCCAGCAGAGGGGTTGTGGCGGGAGACAGAAGGGCAACAGATACGCAGTATTTT; CDR3aa: CASRGVVAGDRRATDTQYF
v_gene: TRBV27; d_gene: TRBD1; j_gene: TRBJ2-5; abundance: -; CDR3nt: TGTGCCAGCAGTTTATCGACAGGGAAAGAGACCCAGTACTTC; CDR3aa: CASSLSTGKETQYF
v_gene: TRBV5-5; d_gene: -; j_gene: TRBJ2-1; abundance: -; CDR3nt: TGTGCCAGCAGCTTGGTTGGGTTAGGGACCTACAATGAGCAGTTCTTC; CDR3aa: CASSLVGLGTYNEQFF
v_gene: TRBV5-6; d_gene: TRBD1; j_gene: TRBJ2-5; abundance: once; CDR3nt: TGTGCCAGCAGCTGGGGACAGCCCAGGGGGGAGACCCAGTACTTC; CDR3aa: CASSWGQPRGETQYF
v_gene: TRBV6-1; d_gene: TRBD2; j_gene: TRBJ2-1; abundance: large; CDR3nt: TGTGCCAGCAGTGAAGCCGGGGGGGGAGCCTACAATGAGCAGTTCTTC; CDR3aa: CASSEAGGGAYNEQFF
v_gene: TRBV18; d_gene: -; j_gene: TRBJ2-5; abundance: -; CDR3nt: TGTGCCAGCTCACCAAACGTAGGGAGAGAGACCCAGTACTTC; CDR3aa: CASSPNVGRETQYF